This T cell receptor (beta chain) was captured by sequencing in a study of T cell clonotyping in hematopoietic cell transplantation. Study information: Recipients' pretransplant samples followed cytoreduction. Findings and caveats of the study: Pathologically expanded recipient clonotypes increased progressively from day 30 to day 180 as diversity fell. Higher Inverse Simpson Index values in graft donor and pretransplant recipient predicted broader posttransplant TCR diversity.

Points on this clone: Antigen: not known.

The time point denotes: recipient sample about 28 days before transplant, after cytoreduction. V was pared by 2 bases and J by 3 bases, with 5 bases of the junction left unmatched. The CDR3 contains 15 residues. Germline CDR1 SGHAT, CDR2 FQNNGV. Generated by immunoSEQ multiplex PCR, the TCRdb table keeps only in-frame clones and is missing some. This table holds about 69,000 clones, 90% to 96% found once. Here the sequenced sample was peripheral blood mononuclear cells, taken before stem cell transplant. The receptor was derived from a woman aged 50 to 60 with acute myeloid leukemia. Some clones in this sample may be carry-over from other donors' samples. The chain employs TRBV11-2 and TRBJ2-7; TRBD1 aligns across 9 bases. Here the CDR3 DNA reads TGTGCCAGCAGCTTAAACCGGGACAGGGTCTACGAGCAGTACTTC. Amino acids: CASSLNRDRVYEQYF.